This TCR beta chain was captured in a study of T cells after yellow fever vaccination. Study as a whole: Preparing low-cell-number fractions relied on SMART-Seq v4 Ultra Low Input.

TCRdb passed the 5' RACE reads through MiXCR, listing each CDR3 protein once. The sample carries about 130,000 distinct CDR3 sequences, around 6.3% recorded once. Study-level findings and limits: Peak timing came faster in the weaker secondary response, day 5 versus 15.

Per the germline V gene, CDR1 is DFQATT and CDR2 is SNEGSKA (reference sequence). The CDR3 totals 16 residues. V gave up 2 bases and J gave up 2 bases, with 16 bases separating them. This clonotype was counted at least ten times. Its antigen is not identified. The V and J genes are TRBV20-1 and TRBJ2-1; D possibly corresponds to TRBD1 (6 bases). The source of this sequence is a man in his thirties or forties who received the YFV17D yellow fever vaccine. The specimen was CD4+ T cells sorted from PBMCs, collected 10 days after the yellow fever booster vaccination. The CDR3 DNA reads as TGCAGTGCTAGAAGCTTTGTGGGGGCGACCTACAATGAGCAGTTCTTC. Translated: CSARSFVGATYNEQFF.